This T cell receptor (beta chain) was sequenced for a study of post-analysis software for immune sequencing data. Points from the study as a whole: There were about five TRBV segments more frequent in patients than controls, and TRBV5-6, TRBV5-1 and TRBV20-1 were among them.

This clonotype was counted only a few times. The antigen is undetermined. Trimming took 5 bases from V and 11 from J, leaving 12 bases between them. The CDR3 contains 11 residues. Germline V CDR1 and CDR2: SGHVS, FQNEAQ. Unique molecular identifiers were present in the TCR beta cDNA libraries. TCRdb analysed the PCR reads with MiXCR anew, one entry per CDR3 protein. The sample includes some 500,000 distinct CDR3 sequences, nearly 45% of them seen just once. The sample comprised blood. This clonotype was sampled from a girl aged 10 to 17 with multiple sclerosis. The rearrangement links TRBV7-8 to TRBJ1-1, with D perhaps matching TRBD1 (5 bases). The CDR3 reads CASSPRGRAFF. The CDR3 DNA is TGTGCCAGCAGCCCCCGGGGCAGGGCTTTCTTT.